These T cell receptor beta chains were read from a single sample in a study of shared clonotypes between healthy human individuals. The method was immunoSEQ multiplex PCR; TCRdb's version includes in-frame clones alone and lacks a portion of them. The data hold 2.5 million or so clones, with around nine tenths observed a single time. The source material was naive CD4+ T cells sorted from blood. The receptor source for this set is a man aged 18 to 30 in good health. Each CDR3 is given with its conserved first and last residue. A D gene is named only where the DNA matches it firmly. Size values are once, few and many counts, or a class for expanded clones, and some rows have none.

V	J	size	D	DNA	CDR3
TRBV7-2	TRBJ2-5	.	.	TGTGCCAGCAGCCCACAAGAGACCCAGTACTTC	CASSPQETQYF
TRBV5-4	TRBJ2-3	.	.	TGTGCCAGCAGCTCCGGACAGTTCACAGATACGCAGTATTTT	CASSSGQFTDTQYF
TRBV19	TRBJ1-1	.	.	TGTGCCAGTAGTACCTCGGCCGGGAGGAACACTGAAGCTTTCTTT	CASSTSAGRNTEAFF
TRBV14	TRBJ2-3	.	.	TGTGCCAGCAGCCAAGGACTCCCCGATACGCAGTATTTT	CASSQGLPDTQYF
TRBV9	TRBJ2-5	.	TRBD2	TGTGCCAGCAGCTCCTCCGGGACTAGACAGGAGACCCAGTACTTC	CASSSSGTRQETQYF
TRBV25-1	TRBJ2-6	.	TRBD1	TGTGCCAGCACTCCAAGATCGACAGGGAACTCTGGGGCCAACGTCCTGACTTTC	CASTPRSTGNSGANVLTF
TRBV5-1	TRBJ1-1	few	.	TGCGCCAGCAGCTTCAATGGGGGCGGTAGCACTGAAGCTTTCTTT	CASSFNGGGSTEAFF
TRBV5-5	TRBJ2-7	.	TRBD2	TGTGCCAGCAGCTCACACACTAGCGGGAGCTCCTACGAGCAGTACTTC	CASSSHTSGSSYEQYF
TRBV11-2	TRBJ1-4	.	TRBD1	TGTGCCAGCAGCCCGGACAGGTCCGGTAATGAAAAACTGTTTTTT	CASSPDRSGNEKLFF
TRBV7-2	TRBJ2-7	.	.	TGTGCCAGCAGCTTAGAATACGGGTCTACCTACGAGCAGTACTTC	CASSLEYGSTYEQYF
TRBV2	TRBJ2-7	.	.	TGTGCCAGCAGTGATGATTTCGCGACGTACTACGAGCAGTACTTC	CASSDDFATYYEQYF
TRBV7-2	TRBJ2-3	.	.	TGTGCCAGCAGCTTAGACGGGCGGACCGATACGCAGTATTTT	CASSLDGRTDTQYF
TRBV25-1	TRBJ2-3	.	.	TGTGCCAGCAGTGAATCGTTCTCGGATACGCAGTATTTT	CASSESFSDTQYF
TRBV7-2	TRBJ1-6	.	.	TGTGCCAGCAGCACCTCGGTTGGGGGGAATTCACCCCTCCACTTT	CASSTSVGGNSPLHF
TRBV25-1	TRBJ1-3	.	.	TGTGCCAGCAGTTTGGGCCAGGCCCCAATATATTTT	CASSLGQAPIYF
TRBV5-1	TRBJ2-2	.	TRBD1	TGCGCCAGCAGCTCCCGGACAGGGAATGATCACGGGGAGCTGTTTTTT	CASSSRTGNDHGELFF
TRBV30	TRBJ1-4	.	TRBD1	TGTGCCTGGAGTACAGGGGGGACTGAAAAACTGTTTTTT	CAWSTGGTEKLFF
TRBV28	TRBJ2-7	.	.	TGTGCCAGCAGTGCCCCCTTGGAGTACGAGCAGTACTTC	CASSAPLEYEQYF
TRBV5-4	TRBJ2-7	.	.	TGTGCCAGCAGTTCTTTCGGTACCACCTACGAGCAGTACTTC	CASSSFGTTYEQYF
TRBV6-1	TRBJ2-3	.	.	TGTGCCAGCAGGAAGGATAGCACAGATACGCAGTATTTT	CASRKDSTDTQYF
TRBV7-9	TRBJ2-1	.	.	TGTGCCAGCAGCCTAAAGACTATATCGCAGTTCTTC	CASSLKTISQFF
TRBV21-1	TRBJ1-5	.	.	TGTGCCAGCAGTCCCCCGCCGGGAATTAATCAGCCCCAGCATTTT	CASSPPPGINQPQHF
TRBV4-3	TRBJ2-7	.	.	TGCGCCAGCAGCCAAGAACCAAGCTACGGGCAGTACTTC	CASSQEPSYGQYF
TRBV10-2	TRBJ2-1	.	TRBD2	TGCGCCAGCAGAGGGGTGGGCGCGGGAGGCCTCGGTTCCTACAATGAGCAGTTCTTC	CASRGVGAGGLGSYNEQFF
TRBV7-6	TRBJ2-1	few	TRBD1	TGTGCCAGCAGCCGCACGGGACAGGGAGGGAATGAGCAGTTCTTC	CASSRTGQGGNEQFF
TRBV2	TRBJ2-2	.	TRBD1	TGTGCCAGCGGAGGACAGGGACGAGAGGAGCTGTTTTTT	CASGGQGREELFF
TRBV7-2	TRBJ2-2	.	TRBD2	TGTGCCAGCAGCTCGTTTAGCGGGAGGACCACCGGGGAGCTGTTTTTT	CASSSFSGRTTGELFF
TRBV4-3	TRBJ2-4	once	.	TGCGCCAGCAGCCAAGAGGAGGGGGCAGGAAGGGTCGAAAACATTCAGTACTTC	CASSQEEGAGRVENIQYF